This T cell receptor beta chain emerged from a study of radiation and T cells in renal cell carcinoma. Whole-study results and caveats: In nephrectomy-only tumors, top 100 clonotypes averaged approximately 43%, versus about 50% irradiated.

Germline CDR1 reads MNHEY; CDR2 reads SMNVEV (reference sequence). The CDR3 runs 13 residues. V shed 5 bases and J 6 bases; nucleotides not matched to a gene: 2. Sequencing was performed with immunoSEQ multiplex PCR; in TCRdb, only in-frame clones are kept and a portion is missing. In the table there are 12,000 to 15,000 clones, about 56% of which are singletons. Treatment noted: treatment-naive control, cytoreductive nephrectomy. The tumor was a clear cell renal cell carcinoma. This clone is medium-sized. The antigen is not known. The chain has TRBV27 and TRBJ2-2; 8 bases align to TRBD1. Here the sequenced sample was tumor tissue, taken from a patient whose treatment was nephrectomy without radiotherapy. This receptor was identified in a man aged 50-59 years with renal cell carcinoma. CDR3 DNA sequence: TGTGCCAGCAGTCCCAGGGGGCCCGGGGAGCTGTTTTTT. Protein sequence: CASSPRGPGELFF.